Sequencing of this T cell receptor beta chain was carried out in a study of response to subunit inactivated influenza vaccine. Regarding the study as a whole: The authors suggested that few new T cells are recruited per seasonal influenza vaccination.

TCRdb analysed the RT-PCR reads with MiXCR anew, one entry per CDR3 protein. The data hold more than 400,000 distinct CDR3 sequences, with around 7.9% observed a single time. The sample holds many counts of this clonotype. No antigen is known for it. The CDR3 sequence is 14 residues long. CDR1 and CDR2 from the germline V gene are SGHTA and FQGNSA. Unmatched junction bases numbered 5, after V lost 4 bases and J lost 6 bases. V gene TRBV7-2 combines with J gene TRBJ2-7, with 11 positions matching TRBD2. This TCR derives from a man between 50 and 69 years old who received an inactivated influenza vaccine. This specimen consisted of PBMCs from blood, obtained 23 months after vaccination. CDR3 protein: CASSSRLAGTEQYF. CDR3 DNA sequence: TGTGCCAGCAGCTCGAGACTAGCGGGAACCGAGCAGTACTTC.